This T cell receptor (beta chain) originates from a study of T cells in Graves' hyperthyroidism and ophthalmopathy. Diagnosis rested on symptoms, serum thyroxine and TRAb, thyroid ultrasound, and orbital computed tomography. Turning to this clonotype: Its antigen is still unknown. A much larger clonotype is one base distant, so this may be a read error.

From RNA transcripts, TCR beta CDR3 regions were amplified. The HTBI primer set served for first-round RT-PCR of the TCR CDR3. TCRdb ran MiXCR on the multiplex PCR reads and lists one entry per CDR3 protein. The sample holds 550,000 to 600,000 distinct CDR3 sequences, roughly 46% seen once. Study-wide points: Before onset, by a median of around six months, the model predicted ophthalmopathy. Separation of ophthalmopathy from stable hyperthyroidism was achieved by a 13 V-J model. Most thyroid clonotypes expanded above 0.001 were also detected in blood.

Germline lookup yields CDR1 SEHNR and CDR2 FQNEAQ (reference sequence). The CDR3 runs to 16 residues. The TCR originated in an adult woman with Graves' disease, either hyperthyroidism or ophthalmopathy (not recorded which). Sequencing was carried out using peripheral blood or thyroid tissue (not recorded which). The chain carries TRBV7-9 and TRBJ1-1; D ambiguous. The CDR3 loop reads CASSRAQRLMSTEAFF. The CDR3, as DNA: TGCGCCAGCAGCCGTGCACAGCGACTTATGAGCACTGAAGCTTTCTTT.